This TCR beta chain was profiled in a study of vaccination effects on CD4 cells after COVID-19. Study details: Either the mRNA-1273 or the BNT162b2 vaccine was given to participants as two doses.

The protocol was immunoSEQ multiplex PCR, while the TCRdb copy is restricted to in-frame clones and leaves out a portion. The data hold tens of thousands of clones, with 75% to 85% observed a single time. The J segment lost 7 bases and the V segment lost 0 bases, leaving 17 bases of the junction unmatched. Germline loops: CDR1 GTSNPN, CDR2 SVGIG (reference sequence). The CDR3 is made up of 18 amino acids. Notes on the study in general: Late in the post-vaccination period, infection-induced and vaccine-induced clones underwent marked clonal contraction. Convalescent patients were scarce in the study, and it lacked early post-infection timepoints.

Using viral peptide pools, the ViraFEST assay grew out antigen-specific CD4+ T cells prior to sequencing. Having been cultured for about ten days, the cells underwent CD4+ T cell isolation. Nobody among the vaccine recipients had prior SARS-CoV-2 infection (nucleocapsid antibodies were negative). Half-medium exchanges with IL-2 medium took place on days 3 and 7. Concerning this clone: Its target is unknown.

This chain joins TRBV30 and TRBJ1-2, with TRBD1 matching over 10 bases. The receptor was derived from a human donor who received a COVID-19 vaccine. Source: CD4+ T cells from PBMCs cultured with HCoV-OC43 spike peptides, taken before COVID-19 vaccination. Subset: HCoV-OC43 spike overlapping peptide pool stimulation. Written as DNA, the CDR3 is TGTGCCTGGAGTGTACCGGGGACAGGGGAATACGGAGTACGTGGCTACACCTTC. Its protein is CAWSVPGTGEYGVRGYTF.